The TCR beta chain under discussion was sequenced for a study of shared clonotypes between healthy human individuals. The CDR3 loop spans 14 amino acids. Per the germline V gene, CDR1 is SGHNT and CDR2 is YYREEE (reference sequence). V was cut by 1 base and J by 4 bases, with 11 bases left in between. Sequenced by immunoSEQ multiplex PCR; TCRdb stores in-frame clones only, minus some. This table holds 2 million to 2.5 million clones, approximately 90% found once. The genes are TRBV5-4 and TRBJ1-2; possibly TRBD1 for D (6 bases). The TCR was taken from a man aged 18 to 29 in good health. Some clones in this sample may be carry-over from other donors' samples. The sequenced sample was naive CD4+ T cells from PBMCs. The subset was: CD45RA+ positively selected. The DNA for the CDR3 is TGTGCCAGCAGCTTGACTGACAGGATCTATGGCTACACCTTC. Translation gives CASSLTDRIYGYTF.